Listed below are T cell receptor beta chains from one sample, sequenced in a study of control samples from healthy donors and cancer patients. Sequenced by immunoSEQ multiplex PCR; TCRdb stores in-frame clones only, minus some. The table lists 150,000 to 200,000 clones, approximately 90% of them singletons. The sample consisted of blood. These receptor sequences come from a man in his thirties or forties in good health. Each CDR3 is given with its conserved first and last residue. The order of the fields is clone size, J gene, V gene, D gene, CDR3 protein, CDR3 DNA. A D gene is named only where the DNA matches it firmly. The size field is filled for only some rows; it gives once, few, many or a size class.

clone size: -; J gene: TRBJ1-2; V gene: TRBV7-2; D gene: -; CDR3 protein: CASSLTAGTEGYTF; CDR3 DNA: TGTGCCAGCAGCTTAACCGCAGGGACGGAAGGCTACACCTTC
clone size: once; J gene: TRBJ1-5; V gene: TRBV5-5; D gene: -; CDR3 protein: CASSFGVGHQPQHF; CDR3 DNA: TGTGCCAGCAGCTTTGGGGTGGGGCATCAGCCCCAGCATTTT
clone size: -; J gene: TRBJ2-1; V gene: TRBV27; D gene: -; CDR3 protein: CASSLLGNEQFF; CDR3 DNA: TGTGCCAGCAGTTTATTAGGTAATGAGCAGTTCTTC
clone size: -; J gene: TRBJ1-1; V gene: TRBV30; D gene: -; CDR3 protein: CAWSPTRDRFTEAFF; CDR3 DNA: TGTGCCTGGAGTCCAACCCGGGACCGATTCACTGAAGCTTTCTTT
clone size: -; J gene: TRBJ1-5; V gene: TRBV19; D gene: -; CDR3 protein: CASSEGEDQPQHF; CDR3 DNA: TGTGCCAGTAGTGAAGGGGAAGATCAGCCCCAGCATTTT
clone size: -; J gene: TRBJ2-1; V gene: TRBV19; D gene: TRBD2; CDR3 protein: CASSQRGLINEQFF; CDR3 DNA: TGTGCCAGTAGTCAGAGGGGACTAATAAATGAGCAGTTCTTC
clone size: -; J gene: TRBJ1-2; V gene: TRBV10-3; D gene: -; CDR3 protein: CAISEGSIDGYTF; CDR3 DNA: TGTGCCATCAGTGAGGGTAGTATAGATGGCTACACCTTC
clone size: -; J gene: TRBJ1-6; V gene: TRBV11-2; D gene: TRBD1; CDR3 protein: CASTAWDRGPTSPLHF; CDR3 DNA: TGTGCCAGCACCGCTTGGGACAGGGGTCCTACTTCACCCCTCCACTTT
clone size: -; J gene: TRBJ1-1; V gene: TRBV20-1; D gene: -; CDR3 protein: CSAPGATEAFF; CDR3 DNA: TGCAGTGCTCCTGGGGCCACTGAAGCTTTCTTT
clone size: -; J gene: TRBJ1-5; V gene: TRBV30; D gene: -; CDR3 protein: CAWQPGTGNQPQHF; CDR3 DNA: TGTGCCTGGCAACCGGGGACGGGCAATCAGCCCCAGCATTTT
clone size: -; J gene: TRBJ1-6; V gene: TRBV6-4; D gene: -; CDR3 protein: CASSDRGGPSGSPLHF; CDR3 DNA: TGTGCCAGCAGTGACCGGGGGGGTCCATCAGGTTCACCCCTCCACTTT
clone size: -; J gene: TRBJ1-1; V gene: TRBV11-3; D gene: -; CDR3 protein: CASSLGPYRVHTEAFF; CDR3 DNA: TGTGCCAGCAGCTTAGGTCCTTACAGGGTGCACACTGAAGCTTTCTTT
clone size: -; J gene: TRBJ2-5; V gene: TRBV3-1/TRBV3-2; D gene: TRBD2; CDR3 protein: CASSQSSGGAETQYF; CDR3 DNA: TGTGCCAGCAGCCAGTCCAGCGGGGGGGCAGAGACCCAGTACTTC
clone size: -; J gene: TRBJ1-5; V gene: TRBV15; D gene: -; CDR3 protein: CATSNVRGPNSNQPQHF; CDR3 DNA: TGTGCCACCAGCAACGTCCGGGGGCCAAATAGCAATCAGCCCCAGCATTTT
clone size: -; J gene: TRBJ1-6; V gene: TRBV30; D gene: -; CDR3 protein: CAWTLRGYNSPLHF; CDR3 DNA: TGTGCCTGGACCCTAAGGGGATATAATTCACCCCTCCACTTT
clone size: -; J gene: TRBJ1-1; V gene: TRBV19; D gene: -; CDR3 protein: CASSMWTVQAFF; CDR3 DNA: TGTGCCAGTAGTATGTGGACGGTGCAAGCTTTCTTT
clone size: -; J gene: TRBJ1-5; V gene: TRBV19; D gene: -; CDR3 protein: CASSIDPGTGGQPQHF; CDR3 DNA: TGTGCCAGTAGTATTGACCCGGGAACAGGAGGTCAGCCCCAGCATTTT
clone size: -; J gene: TRBJ2-2; V gene: TRBV5-1; D gene: TRBD1; CDR3 protein: CASSAGQGASNTGELFF; CDR3 DNA: TGCGCCAGCAGCGCGGGACAGGGGGCTTCGAACACCGGGGAGCTGTTTTTT
clone size: -; J gene: TRBJ2-6; V gene: TRBV25-1; D gene: -; CDR3 protein: CASSDRTRGANVLTF; CDR3 DNA: TGTGCCAGCAGTGATCGGACGCGTGGGGCCAACGTCCTGACTTTC
clone size: -; J gene: TRBJ1-1; V gene: TRBV19; D gene: TRBD1; CDR3 protein: CASTLTPDRARGTEAFF; CDR3 DNA: TGTGCCAGTACCCTAACCCCCGACAGGGCCCGCGGCACTGAAGCTTTCTTT
clone size: -; J gene: TRBJ1-4; V gene: TRBV7-2; D gene: -; CDR3 protein: CASSLEGLGGRKLFF; CDR3 DNA: TGTGCCAGCAGCTTAGAAGGGTTAGGAGGTCGAAAACTGTTTTTT
clone size: -; J gene: TRBJ1-6; V gene: TRBV18; D gene: -; CDR3 protein: CASSLQWPNSPLHF; CDR3 DNA: TGTGCCAGCTCGCTCCAATGGCCTAATTCACCCCTCCACTTT
clone size: few; J gene: TRBJ1-3; V gene: TRBV6-5; D gene: -; CDR3 protein: CASSYSYLGSGNTIYF; CDR3 DNA: TGTGCCAGCAGTTACTCGTATCTGGGATCTGGAAACACCATATATTTT
clone size: few; J gene: TRBJ2-2; V gene: TRBV6-5; D gene: TRBD1; CDR3 protein: CASRTTGFLTGELFF; CDR3 DNA: TGTGCCAGCAGGACGACAGGGTTTTTAACCGGGGAGCTGTTTTTT
clone size: -; J gene: TRBJ2-5; V gene: TRBV14; D gene: TRBD2; CDR3 protein: CASSQGLAGGKTQYF; CDR3 DNA: TGTGCCAGCAGCCAAGGGCTAGCGGGGGGTAAGACCCAGTACTTC
clone size: -; J gene: TRBJ1-2; V gene: TRBV7-2; D gene: -; CDR3 protein: CASSLAGLPVDYGYTF; CDR3 DNA: TGTGCCAGCAGCTTAGCGGGCCTCCCGGTAGACTATGGCTACACCTTC
clone size: -; J gene: TRBJ1-6; V gene: TRBV2; D gene: -; CDR3 protein: CASSEFSAGGSPLHF; CDR3 DNA: TGTGCCAGCAGTGAATTCTCGGCAGGTGGTTCACCCCTCCACTTT
clone size: -; J gene: TRBJ2-1; V gene: TRBV7-6; D gene: TRBD2; CDR3 protein: CASSSVGLALEQFF; CDR3 DNA: TGTGCCAGCAGCTCAGTAGGACTAGCTCTTGAGCAGTTCTTC
clone size: -; J gene: TRBJ2-7; V gene: TRBV5-4; D gene: -; CDR3 protein: CASGVQGGTYEQYF; CDR3 DNA: TGTGCCAGCGGGGTTCAGGGGGGGACCTACGAGCAGTACTTC
clone size: -; J gene: TRBJ1-1; V gene: TRBV28; D gene: -; CDR3 protein: CASSLWPIGTRNTEAFF; CDR3 DNA: TGTGCCAGCAGTTTATGGCCTATTGGTACGAGGAACACTGAAGCTTTCTTT
clone size: -; J gene: TRBJ2-1; V gene: TRBV27; D gene: TRBD1; CDR3 protein: CASSLRSRMAGGRNEQFF; CDR3 DNA: TGTGCCAGCAGTTTGAGGAGTAGGATGGCAGGGGGTAGGAATGAGCAGTTCTTC
clone size: -; J gene: TRBJ2-1; V gene: TRBV11-2; D gene: -; CDR3 protein: CASRLTGSSYNEQFF; CDR3 DNA: TGTGCCAGCAGATTGACAGGCAGCTCCTACAATGAGCAGTTCTTC
clone size: -; J gene: TRBJ2-3; V gene: TRBV21-1; D gene: -; CDR3 protein: CASSRRGLRQAVDTQYF; CDR3 DNA: TGTGCCAGCAGCCGTAGGGGGCTGAGACAGGCGGTAGATACGCAGTATTTT
clone size: -; J gene: TRBJ2-5; V gene: TRBV6-6; D gene: TRBD2; CDR3 protein: CASTQTLAVVQETQYF; CDR3 DNA: TGTGCCAGCACCCAGACGCTAGCGGTGGTCCAAGAGACCCAGTACTTC